This T cell receptor beta chain was captured by sequencing in a study of cytomegalovirus exposure and HLA in healthy donors. In the PCR, 60 Vbeta and 13 Jbeta primers were used. Profiling relied on immunoSEQ multiplex PCR, and the TCRdb table lists in-frame clones only, not all of them. The sample has roughly 98,000 clones, under 85% seen once. Findings and caveats of the study: A likely sequencing artifact accounted for one observed cluster of highly shared sequence variants. The authors later found most CMV-associated TCR beta chains appeared HLA-restricted.

This clone turned up a few times. The antigen remains undetermined. J was trimmed by 6 bases and V by 10 bases; bases with no gene match: 12. Per germline, CDR1 MNHEY and CDR2 SMNVEV (reference sequence). This CDR3 comprises 14 residues. The sequence was obtained from a woman aged 70 to 79 in good health and CMV-seropositive. Sequenced input: PBMCs. The chain couples TRBV27 to TRBJ2-1; 7 bases are a match to TRBD2. The chain's CDR3 is CAISRIAGTNEQFF. The CDR3 bases are TGTGCCATTAGTCGGATAGCGGGCACCAATGAGCAGTTCTTC.